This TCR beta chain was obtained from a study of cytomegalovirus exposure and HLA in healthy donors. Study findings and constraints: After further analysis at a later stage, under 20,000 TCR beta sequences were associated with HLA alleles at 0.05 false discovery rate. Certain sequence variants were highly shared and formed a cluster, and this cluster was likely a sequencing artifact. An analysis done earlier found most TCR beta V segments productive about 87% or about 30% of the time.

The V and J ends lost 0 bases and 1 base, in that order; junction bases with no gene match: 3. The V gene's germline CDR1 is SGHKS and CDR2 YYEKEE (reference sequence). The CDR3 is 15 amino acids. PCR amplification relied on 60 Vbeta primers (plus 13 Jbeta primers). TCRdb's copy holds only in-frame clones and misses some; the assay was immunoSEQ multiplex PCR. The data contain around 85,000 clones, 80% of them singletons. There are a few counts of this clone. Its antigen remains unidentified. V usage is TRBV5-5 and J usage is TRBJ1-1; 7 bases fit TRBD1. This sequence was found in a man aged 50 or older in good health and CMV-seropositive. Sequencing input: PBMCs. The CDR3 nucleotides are TGTGCCAGCAGCTTGGTTGGACAGGCGAACACTGAAGCTTTCTTT. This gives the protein CASSLVGQANTEAFF.